A selection of T cell receptor beta chains follows, all from one sample in a study of neurological immune-mediated disorders. A single record per CDR3 protein comes from TCRdb applying MiXCR to the 5' RACE reads. Of about 59,000 distinct CDR3 sequences in the sample, about 24% are singletons; the top ten hold less than 6%. Material for sequencing was PBMCs. These receptors were obtained from a man between 60 and 70 years old with HTLV-1-associated myelopathy (HAM/TSP). CDR3s include the opening cysteine and the closing phenylalanine or tryptophan.

CDR3aa	len	v_gene	j_gene
CASSQTGNYGYTF	13	TRBV28	TRBJ1-2
CASSFQGANTGELFF	15	TRBV5-1	TRBJ2-2
CASSYWGQGLYEQYF	15	TRBV6-5	TRBJ2-7
CASSSMDRASYEQYF	15	TRBV28	TRBJ2-7
CASSRTGDTEAFF	13	TRBV5-1	TRBJ1-1
CASSRGQASGSYEQYF	16	TRBV7-2	TRBJ2-7
CASRFSETQYF	11	TRBV5-1	TRBJ2-5
CASSLGGQALRVQYF	15	TRBV11-2	TRBJ2-7
CASSPSLNTEAFF	13	TRBV27	TRBJ1-1
CSVSIMDRANEQFF	14	TRBV29-1	TRBJ2-1
CASSQGQGNTEAFF	14	TRBV4-1	TRBJ1-1
CASSLPSGREDTQYF	15	TRBV5-1	TRBJ2-3
CASSFGEWTDTQYF	14	TRBV5-1	TRBJ2-3
CASSITGELFF	11	TRBV7-3	TRBJ2-2
CASSFDVNYGYTF	13	TRBV5-1	TRBJ1-2
CASMGETPNEKLFF	14	TRBV10-2	TRBJ1-4
CSVGASTYGYTF	12	TRBV29-1	TRBJ1-2
CASSPGTGGSGNTIYF	16	TRBV7-9	TRBJ1-3
CASSLGNIAGGPPDEQFF	18	TRBV5-1	TRBJ2-1
CASSQSSGRADLETQYF	17	TRBV7-6	TRBJ2-5
CATSSTAGLAEQFF	14	TRBV24-1	TRBJ2-1
CASSQERESSYNEQFF	16	TRBV4-2	TRBJ2-1
CSARLRQGRSPLHF	14	TRBV20-1	TRBJ1-6
CSARVAGVGSKNIQYF	16	TRBV20-1	TRBJ2-4
CASSLPLGLAGLDEQFF	17	TRBV7-9	TRBJ2-1
CSAGGPLTTDTQYF	14	TRBV20-1	TRBJ2-3
CATSFDGYNEQFF	13	TRBV24-1	TRBJ2-1
CSARTGGTEAFF	12	TRBV20-1	TRBJ1-1
CASSPGGSPLAEQFF	15	TRBV5-1	TRBJ2-1